This TCR beta chain was captured by sequencing in a study of beta chain features in type 1 diabetes. Study context: Sorted cells, 107,917,701 in number, were examined across all samples. Study-level findings and limits: For type 1 diabetes patients, VDJ junctions showed fewer insertions and more deletions.

This clone was seen more than once but under ten times. Its antigen remains unknown. Germline CDR1 SGHRS, CDR2 YFSETQ. V was trimmed by 2 bases and J by 9 bases, leaving 21 bases between them. The CDR3 consists of 16 residues. Expressed TCRB transcripts were sequenced because the isolated RNA had all been reverse transcribed beforehand. Libraries were prepared by immunoSEQ multiplex PCR; TCRdb keeps only in-frame clonotypes and omits some of them. Of 970,000 or so clones listed, roughly a sixth were seen once; the top ten hold 0.023%. The V gene is TRBV5-1, the J gene TRBJ2-1, with D tentatively TRBD1 or TRBD2 (5 bases each). Specimen: naive CD4+ T cells from blood. This sequence originates from a woman younger than 30 in good health. The CDR3 region is CASSFRAPGGVAEQFF. The CDR3 DNA reads as TGCGCCAGCAGCTTCAGGGCCCCTGGGGGTGTTGCTGAGCAGTTCTTC.